The next 20 T cell receptor beta chains were all read from a single sample in a study of post-analysis software for immune sequencing data. The study, taken as a whole, reports: Compared with controls, patients had more of about 5 TRBV segments, including TRBV5-6, TRBV5-1 and TRBV20-1.

No cognate antigen is known for these TCRs. Built from TCR beta cDNA, the libraries had unique molecular identifiers in them. TCRdb processed the PCR reads anew with MiXCR; each CDR3 protein has one entry. The sample lists hundreds of thousands of distinct CDR3 sequences, about 27% seen once, with 0.55% to 0.65% in the top ten. Sequenced input: blood. These TCRs come from a girl aged 10 to 17 with multiple sclerosis.

J is TRBJ1-2 and V is TRBV10-3, with D possibly matching TRBD1 (5 bases). This CDR3 contains 17 residues. Trimming pared 0 bases from V and 6 bases from J, leaving 20 bases between. Germline assignment: CDR1 ENHRY and CDR2 SYGVKD. The CDR3 DNA follows: TGTGCCATCAGTGAGTCCCCGGGAGGGACGACCTCCAATGGCTACACCTTC. Amino acids: CAISESPGGTTSNGYTF.

This clonotype turned up a few times. CDR3 protein: CASSSGTGGWEQFF. CDR3 nucleotide sequence: TGTGCCAGCAGTTCAGGGACAGGGGGATGGGAGCAGTTCTTC. The gene calls are TRBV12-3 or TRBV12-4 and TRBJ2-1; 11 positions match TRBD1. This CDR3 has 14 residues. V gave up 4 bases and J gave up 10 bases; unmatched junction bases: 6.

The chain uses TRBV7-2 and TRBJ2-1; 8 bases align to TRBD1. The CDR3 consists of 15 residues. J was trimmed by 7 bases and V by 1 base; bases with no gene match: 6. Germline V gene data show CDR1 as SGHTA and CDR2 as FQGNSA. The CDR3 reads CASSLVWQGANEQFF. In DNA, the CDR3 is TGTGCCAGCAGCTTAGTGTGGCAGGGGGCGAATGAGCAGTTCTTC.

The chain uses TRBV6-2 or TRBV6-3 and TRBJ2-7; D gene uncertain. CDR1 MNHEY and CDR2 SVGEGT come from the germline V gene. The CDR3 is 13 amino acids. The V end lost 8 bases, the J end lost 0 bases, and 11 bases lay between the germline ends. CDR3 amino acids: CASSAFNSYEQYF. The CDR3 bases are TGTGCCAGCTCGGCTTTCAACTCCTACGAGCAGTACTTC.

With regard to this clonotype: Germline is not matched at one junction end, which may reflect a read error. The V call is TRBV5-5, the J call TRBJ2-1; no reliable D call. Germline V gene sequence: CDR1 SGHKS, CDR2 YYEKEE (reference sequence). The CDR3 contains 15 residues. The CDR3 here is CTSRYPMPTNNEQFF. In nucleotides, the CDR3 is TGTACCAGCAGGTACCCCATGCCCACGAACAATGAGCAGTTCTTC.

The J gene is TRBJ1-5, the V gene TRBV20-1; D perhaps matches TRBD1 (5 bases). CDR3 size: 14 residues. V was trimmed by 5 bases and J by 0 bases, leaving 11 bases between them. Germline values: CDR1 DFQATT, CDR2 SNEGSKA (reference sequence). Here the CDR3 DNA reads TGCAGTGCTTTTCAGGGTTATAGCAATCAGCCCCAGCATTTT. Amino acids: CSAFQGYSNQPQHF.

The chain links TRBV6-6 to TRBJ2-1; D might be TRBD2 (7 bases). V dropped 0 bases and J dropped 5 bases, with 14 bases sitting between them. CDR1 and CDR2 (germline): MNHNY, SVGAGI (reference sequence). CDR3 length: 16 residues. The CDR3 sequence is CASSYSLGGPHNEQFF. The CDR3 DNA follows: TGTGCCAGCAGTTACTCTCTCGGGGGGCCACACAATGAGCAGTTCTTC.

A few counts support this clonotype. CDR3 sequence reads: CAISESPAGGYTDTQYF. The CDR3 bases are TGTGCCATCAGTGAGTCCCCCGCGGGGGGCTACACAGATACGCAGTATTTT. This sequence joins TRBV10-3 and TRBJ2-3; 8 bases agree with TRBD2. Germline V CDR1 and CDR2: ENHRY, SYGVKD. With V trimmed by 0 bases and J by 2 bases, 7 bases remained unmatched. The CDR3 has 17 amino acids.

J is TRBJ2-1 and V is TRBV15; possibly TRBD1 or TRBD2 for D (6 bases each). V was shortened by 1 base and J by 10 bases, with 20 bases between the two germline ends. The CDR3 totals 16 residues. Germline lookup yields CDR1 LNHNV and CDR2 YYDKDF (reference sequence). As DNA, the CDR3 is TGTGCCACCAGCAGAGTAGGGGGTGGAGCGGGCAACGAGCAGTTCTTC. This sequence encodes CATSRVGGGAGNEQFF.

This clonotype occurred a few times. The chain links TRBV20-1 to TRBJ2-1; 7 bases are a match to TRBD1. The ends lost 5 bases at V and 8 bases at J; junction bases unmatched: 12. The CDR3 totals 14 residues. Germline V gene data show CDR1 as DFQATT and CDR2 as SNEGSKA (reference sequence). CDR3 in amino acids: CSADPPTGMDEQFF. For the CDR3, the DNA is TGCAGTGCTGACCCCCCGACAGGGATGGATGAGCAGTTCTTC.

The V gene is TRBV25-1, the J gene TRBJ2-6; no reliable D call. The CDR3 has 13 residues. Germline V gene sequence: CDR1 MGHDK, CDR2 SYGVNS. V was shortened by 2 bases and J by 4 bases, with 3 bases between the two germline ends. The CDR3 here is CASSELGANVLTF. In nucleotides, the CDR3 is TGTGCCAGCAGTGAACTCGGGGCCAACGTCCTGACTTTC.

This clonotype occurred a few times. The chain combines TRBV3-1 with TRBJ2-6, with D uncertain. Germline values: CDR1 LGHDT, CDR2 YNNKEL (reference sequence). Trimming pared 3 bases from V and 0 bases from J, leaving 6 bases between. The CDR3 is 15 amino acids. The CDR3 loop is CASSHSPSGANVLTF. For the CDR3, the DNA is TGTGCCAGCAGCCATTCGCCCTCTGGGGCCAACGTCCTGACTTTC.

As regards this clonotype: A much more abundant neighbour one base away suggests this may be a read error. The chain carries TRBV5-1 and TRBJ2-1, with D perhaps TRBD1 (6 bases). CDR3 size: 16 residues. Looked up from germline, CDR1 is SGHRS and CDR2 is YFSETQ. The CDR3 here is CASRNRGGGSYNERFF. CDR3 sequence (DNA): TGCGCCAGCAGGAATAGAGGGGGTGGCTCCTACAATGAGCGGTTCTTC.

This clonotype was seen a few times. This rearrangement joins TRBV5-1 to TRBJ2-1; 7 positions agree with TRBD2. Germline V gene data show CDR1 as SGHRS and CDR2 as YFSETQ. The CDR3 totals 16 residues. V trimming: 5 bases; J trimming: 0 bases; junction bases outside the gene matches: 8. The CDR3 region has the DNA TGCGCCAGCAGAATTCAAGCGGGGAGCTCCTACAATGAGCAGTTCTTC. Translated: CASRIQAGSSYNEQFF.

This clonotype was seen a handful of times. The rearrangement joins TRBV12-3 or TRBV12-4 to TRBJ2-1; no definite D call. The CDR3 consists of 14 residues. V shed 4 bases and J shed 2 bases, with 9 bases lying between them. This CDR3 reads CASSSLRTYNEQFF. The CDR3 nucleotides read TGTGCCAGCAGTTCACTGAGGACCTACAATGAGCAGTTCTTC.

This clonotype occurred a few times. A much larger clone lies a single base off, so this may be a read error. The chain has TRBV7-2 and TRBJ2-7; 9 bases agree with TRBD2. The CDR3 extends over 16 amino acids. The V and J ends lost 1 base and 4 bases, in that order; junction bases with no gene match: 8. Germline-derived CDR1 and CDR2 are SGHTA and FQGNSA. The CDR3 DNA sequence: TGTGCCAGCAGCTTAGGGGCGACTAGCGGCGGTTACGAGCAGTACTTC. It codes for CASSLGATSGGYEQYF.

The rearrangement uses TRBV6-1 and TRBJ2-2, with 12 bases identical to TRBD2. V lost 7 bases and J lost 4; bases outside the gene matches: 13. The CDR3 totals 18 residues. Germline CDR1 MNHNS, CDR2 SASEGT. In DNA form, the CDR3 reads TGTGCCAGCACCGAATCGATACTAGCGGGGGGCCGCACCGGGGAGCTGTTTTTT. This encodes CASTESILAGGRTGELFF.

As to this clonotype: A read error may explain this, as a much larger clone is one base away. The chain recombines TRBV29-1 with TRBJ1-2, with D maybe TRBD1 (5 bases). The CDR3 sequence is 15 residues long. Germline V lookup: CDR1 SQVTM, CDR2 ANQGSEA. Trimming took off 2 bases at V and 4 bases at J, with 17 bases between the two ends. CDR3 sequence reads: CSVENRQGRGYGYTF. CDR3 sequence (DNA): TGCAGCGTTGAAAATCGGCAGGGCCGGGGCTATGGCTACACCTTC.

Concerning this clonotype: Sequence at one end of the junction differs from germline and may be a read error. This chain uses TRBV7-9 with TRBJ2-1; 9 bases are shared with TRBD1. CDR1 and CDR2 from the germline V gene are SEHNR and FQNEAQ (reference sequence). This CDR3 is built from 16 residues. CDR3 residues: CASTISRTGDNNERFF. In DNA, the CDR3 is TGTGCCAGCACTATAAGTAGGACAGGGGACAACAATGAGCGGTTCTTC.

About this clonotype itself: A much larger clone is a single base away; this may be a read error. The rearrangement links TRBV5-5 to TRBJ2-7, with D tentatively TRBD2 (6 bases). The assigned J gene may be wrong: the sequence end matches TRBJ2-5 better. The CDR3 is 14 residues long. CDR1 is SGHKS, CDR2 YYEKEE, per germline (reference sequence). CDR3 loop: CAGSLFREEETQYF. The CDR3 bases are TGTGCCGGCAGCTTGTTCAGGGAGGAAGAGACCCAGTACTTC.